The clone carrying this T cell receptor (beta chain) has a count of ten or more. These data originate in a study of T-cell reconstitution after alpha-beta-depleted transplantation in children. V shed 4 bases and J shed 10 bases, with 17 bases lying between them. Germline assignment: CDR1 LGHNA and CDR2 YSLEER. The CDR3 length is 14 residues. It was with unique molecular identifiers that the TCRbeta library was prepared. Via MiXCR, TCRdb re-called the PCR reads, giving one row per CDR3 protein. The table has some 490,000 distinct CDR3 sequences, approximately 12% seen once. The clonotype was recovered from a human donor who donated a stem cell graft to a child with combined immunodeficiency. The chain employs TRBV4-3 and TRBJ2-1; D may be TRBD2 (7 bases). The material sequenced was PBMCs from the stem cell graft donor, taken from the stem cell graft. This CDR3 is CASSRSAGALEQFF. The CDR3 nucleotides read TGCGCCAGCAGCCGTTCCGCGGGGGCCCTCGAGCAGTTCTTC.